Listed here is a single TCR beta chain. The data stem from a study of blood T cell repertoires in COVID-19. TCRdb's table, derived via immunoSEQ multiplex PCR, lists solely in-frame clones and lacks some. This table holds hundreds of thousands of clones, 80% to 90% found once. Between the trimmed V and J ends, which lost 1 base and 5 bases, there was a span of 14 bases. Germline V gene lookup returns CDR1 MNHEY and CDR2 SVGAGI. The CDR3 spans 15 residues. This TCR was recovered from a man aged 30 to 45 who had recovered from COVID-19. The chain carries TRBV6-5 and TRBJ2-5, with D tentatively TRBD1 (6 bases). Sequenced sample: PBMCs or T cells enriched from blood (not recorded which). CDR3 sequence: CASSYYTGLGETQYF. The CDR3 DNA sequence: TGTGCCAGCAGTTACTACACAGGGTTAGGGGAGACCCAGTACTTC.